This T cell receptor beta chain was sequenced for a study of T cells after posttransplantation cyclophosphamide. Notes on the study in general: Later blood repertoires were often dominated by clones from the donor CD8+ memory compartment. Skin or GI-infiltrating T cells shared few TRB sequences with blood. Recipient CMV seropositivity and CMV reactivation strongly tracked TRB clonality.

This CDR3 comprises 16 residues. V trimming: 3 bases; J trimming: 0 bases; junction bases outside the gene matches: 7. The germline V gene has CDR1 SGHVS and CDR2 FQNEAQ. Clones were read by immunoSEQ multiplex PCR, and TCRdb kept only the in-frame ones, dropping some. The table lists around 28,000 clones, with no singletons. The related graft donor's blood sample was taken on the day of bone marrow donation. The sample holds a few counts of this clone. What it recognizes is unknown. Sequenced material: PBMCs. This rearrangement joins TRBV7-8 to TRBJ2-7; 8 bases agree with TRBD1. The clonotype comes from a woman in her sixties in good health, CMV-negative, and a related stem cell transplant donor. The CDR3 loop is CASSFGQGQSSYEQYF. CDR3 sequence (DNA): TGTGCCAGCAGCTTCGGACAGGGCCAAAGCTCCTACGAGCAGTACTTC.